Described below is a single T cell receptor beta chain sequence and its context. V trimming: 11 bases; J trimming: 4 bases; junction bases outside the gene matches: 10. CDR3 size: 14 residues. CDR1 and CDR2 from the germline V gene are MDHEN and SYDVKM. This record belongs to a study of blood T cell repertoires in COVID-19. About the research overall: COVID-19 samples collected from the United States, Italy and Spain covered acute and convalescent phases. PBMCs, B-cell-depleted T cells, or T cells were the source of the cDNA or gDNA that made up the material.

Under the authors' procedure: By means of reference gene primer amplification, nucleated cell counts were estimated. The table came from immunoSEQ multiplex PCR; TCRdb's copy has only in-frame clones and leaves some out. V, J and clone size reflect that table, while D and trimming were determined from the DNA. Among 55,000 or so clones listed, over 75% were seen once. This receptor was identified in a man aged 60 to 75 with active or convalescent COVID-19. The sample taken for sequencing was peripheral blood. The gene calls are TRBV28 and TRBJ1-3, with TRBD1 matching 8 bases. The CDR3: CAGADRDRGNTIYF. The CDR3 DNA follows: TGTGCCGGAGCGGACAGGGACCGAGGAAACACCATATATTTT.